This is a list of T cell receptor beta chains from one sample in a study of cytomegalovirus exposure and HLA in healthy donors. This table comes from immunoSEQ multiplex PCR, and its TCRdb copy is limited to in-frame clones, with some not included. This table has approximately 100,000 clones, 77% appearing once. Sequenced sample: PBMCs. The receptor set was obtained from a man aged 35 to 55 in good health and CMV-seropositive. Each CDR3 is given with its conserved first and last residue. A D gene is named only where the DNA matches it firmly. Clone size is shown for a subset of rows, as once, few, many or a class of expanded clone.

CDR3 DNA,CDR3 protein,V gene,CDR3 length,clone size,D gene,J gene
TGTGCCAGCAGCCGGTATAGCGGGAGTACCTACGAGCAGTACTTC,CASSRYSGSTYEQYF,TRBV11-3,15,NA,TRBD2,TRBJ2-7
TGTGCCAGCAGTTTCCCCCGGGGGGAGGGCAATGAGCAGTTCTTC,CASSFPRGEGNEQFF,TRBV6-6,15,NA,TRBD2,TRBJ2-1
TGTGCCACAGGGGGCAGATTTCTAGCCTACGAGCAGTACTTC,CATGGRFLAYEQYF,TRBV6-1,14,few,TRBD1,TRBJ2-7
TGTGCCAGCAGTCGGACAGGGGCGGGCGATCAGCCCCAGCATTTT,CASSRTGAGDQPQHF,TRBV6-1,15,NA,TRBD1,TRBJ1-5
TGTGCCAGCAGCTTAGCGGTAGCGGGGGGCCCGGAGACCCAGTACTTC,CASSLAVAGGPETQYF,TRBV7-9,16,NA,TRBD2,TRBJ2-5
TGCGCCAGCAGCTGGGGACAGGGACGGAACACTGAAGCTTTCTTT,CASSWGQGRNTEAFF,TRBV5-1,15,once,TRBD1,TRBJ1-1
TGTGCCAGCTCACGCCTCTTACAGGGACGGGGGGACAATGAGCAGTTCTTC,CASSRLLQGRGDNEQFF,TRBV18,17,NA,NA,TRBJ2-1
TGTGCCAGCGGAGGACTCCAGGAGCAGTTCTTC,CASGGLQEQFF,TRBV7-2,11,NA,NA,TRBJ2-1
TGCAGCGTTGGACAGGGATCCGGGGAGCTGTTTTTT,CSVGQGSGELFF,TRBV29-1,12,once,TRBD1,TRBJ2-2
TGTGCCACCAGCCTGACGCCGAGGAGAGAAGAGACCCAGTACTTC,CATSLTPRREETQYF,TRBV15,15,NA,NA,TRBJ2-5
TGTGCCAGCAGTTCTCACAGGGGGTCCTACGAGCAGTACTTC,CASSSHRGSYEQYF,TRBV6-5,14,NA,TRBD1,TRBJ2-7
TGTGCCAGCAGCTTAGGGGCAGCGACAGCCTCTGGAAACACCATATATTTT,CASSLGAATASGNTIYF,TRBV7-6,17,NA,NA,TRBJ1-3
TGTGCCAGCAGCCTCTGGGAGACAGGCACCGGGGAGCTGTTTTTT,CASSLWETGTGELFF,TRBV7-8,15,NA,NA,TRBJ2-2
TGTGCCAGCAGGTTAAGCGGGGGGGAAGAGACCCAGTACTTC,CASRLSGGEETQYF,TRBV7-6,14,NA,TRBD2,TRBJ2-5
TGCAGCGTTGAGACAGTGGTAGGTCAGCCCCAGCATTTT,CSVETVVGQPQHF,TRBV29-1,13,NA,NA,TRBJ1-5
TGCGCCAGCAGCTTGGCCCTAGGATTCGGCAATGAGCAGTTCTTC,CASSLALGFGNEQFF,TRBV5-1,15,NA,NA,TRBJ2-1
TGTGCCAGCAGCTTAGGACAGCAAGGCGGGGAGCTGTTTTTT,CASSLGQQGGELFF,TRBV7-9,14,NA,NA,TRBJ2-2
TGCGCCAGCAGCCAAGCTCCTGGGGCAGGGGCCTACGAGCAGTACTTC,CASSQAPGAGAYEQYF,TRBV4-1,16,NA,NA,TRBJ2-7
TGTGCCAGCGGGGACAGGGGAAGAACCGGGGAGCTGTTTTTT,CASGDRGRTGELFF,TRBV6-1,14,NA,TRBD1,TRBJ2-2